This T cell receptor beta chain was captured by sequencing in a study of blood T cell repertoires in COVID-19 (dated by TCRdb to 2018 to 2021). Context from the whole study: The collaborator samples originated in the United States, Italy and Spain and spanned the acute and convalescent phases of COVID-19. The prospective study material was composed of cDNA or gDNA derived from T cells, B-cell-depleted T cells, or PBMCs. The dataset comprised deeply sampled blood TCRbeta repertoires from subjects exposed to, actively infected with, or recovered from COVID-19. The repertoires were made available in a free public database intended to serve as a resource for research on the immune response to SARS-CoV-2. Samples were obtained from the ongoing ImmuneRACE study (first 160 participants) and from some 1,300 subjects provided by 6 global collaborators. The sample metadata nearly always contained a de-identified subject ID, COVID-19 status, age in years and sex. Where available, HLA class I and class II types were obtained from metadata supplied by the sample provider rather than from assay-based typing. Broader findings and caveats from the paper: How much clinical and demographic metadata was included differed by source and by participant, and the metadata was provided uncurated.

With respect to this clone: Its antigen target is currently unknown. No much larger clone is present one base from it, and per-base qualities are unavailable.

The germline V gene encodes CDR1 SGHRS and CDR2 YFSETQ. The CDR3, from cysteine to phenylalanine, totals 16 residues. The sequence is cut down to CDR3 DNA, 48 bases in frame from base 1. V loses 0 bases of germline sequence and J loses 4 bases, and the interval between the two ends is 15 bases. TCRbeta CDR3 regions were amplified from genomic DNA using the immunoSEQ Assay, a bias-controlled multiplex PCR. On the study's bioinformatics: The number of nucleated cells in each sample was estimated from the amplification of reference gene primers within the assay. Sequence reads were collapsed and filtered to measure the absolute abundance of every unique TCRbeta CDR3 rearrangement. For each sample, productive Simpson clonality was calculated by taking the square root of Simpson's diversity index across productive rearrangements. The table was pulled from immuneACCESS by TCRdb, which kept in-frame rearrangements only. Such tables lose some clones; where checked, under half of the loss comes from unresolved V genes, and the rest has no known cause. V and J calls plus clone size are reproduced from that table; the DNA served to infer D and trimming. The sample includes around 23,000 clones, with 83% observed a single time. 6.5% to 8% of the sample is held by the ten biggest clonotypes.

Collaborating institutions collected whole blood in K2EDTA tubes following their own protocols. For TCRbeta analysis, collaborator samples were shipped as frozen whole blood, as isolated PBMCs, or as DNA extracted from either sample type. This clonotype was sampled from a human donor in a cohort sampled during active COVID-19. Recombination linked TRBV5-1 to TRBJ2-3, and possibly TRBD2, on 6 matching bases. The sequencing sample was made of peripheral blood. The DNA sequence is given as TGCGCCAGCAGCTTGGGTGGGACTCACGGCGCAGATACGCAGTATTTT. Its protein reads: CASSLGGTHGADTQYF.